Each of the 11 T cell receptor beta chains below was sequenced from the same sample in a study of T cell repertoires in cytomegalovirus infection. TCRdb fed the reads into MiXCR, producing one record per CDR3 protein. The sample yields approximately 730,000 distinct CDR3 sequences, roughly 29% seen once. No antigen has been assigned to these receptors. The sequencing used cultured CD8+ T cells from PBMCs, collected from culture after CMV antigen stimulation. These receptors all stem from a human donor in good health (CMV status not recorded). Some clones in this sample may be carry-over from other donors' samples.

The rearrangement uses TRBV6-6 and TRBJ1-1; unclear D gene. The CDR3 is 13 amino acids. V lost 0 bases, J lost 5 bases, and 7 bases lay in between. From germline, CDR1 is MNHNY and CDR2 SVGAGI (reference sequence). Written as DNA, the CDR3 is TGTGCCAGCAGTTACTCGACGAGAACTGAAGCTTTCTTT. Translating it yields CASSYSTRTEAFF.

V usage is TRBV5-6 and J usage is TRBJ1-5; D uncertain. The CDR3 length is 14 residues. Trimming shortened V by 0 bases and J by 6 bases, and 10 bases separated the two germline ends. Germline loops: CDR1 SGHDT, CDR2 YYEEEE. CDR3 nucleotides: TGTGCCAGCAGCTTGGGACAAAAGGCTCAGCCCCAGCATTTT. Its protein is CASSLGQKAQPQHF.

This clonotype has at least ten counts. The rearrangement links TRBV7-2 to TRBJ2-1, with D unclear. Trimming stripped 3 bases from V and 7 bases from J, with 16 bases between. Germline V CDR1 and CDR2: SGHTA, FQGNSA. This CDR3 is built from 15 residues. CDR3 DNA: TGTGCCAGCAGCTTTATCTTGGGGATTGAGAATGAGCAGTTCTTC. Protein sequence: CASSFILGIENEQFF.

This clonotype appeared a few times. One end of the junction varies from germline; a read error may be responsible. The chain has TRBV7-6 and TRBJ2-1, with 7 bases identical to TRBD1. This CDR3 is 14 amino acids long. From germline, CDR1 is SGHVS and CDR2 FNYEAQ. In DNA form, the CDR3 reads TGTGCTAGCAGCCAACAGGGGAGTGGCGATGAGCAGTTCTTC. Translated, it gives CASSQQGSGDEQFF.

V usage is TRBV18 and J usage is TRBJ1-4; D is perhaps TRBD1 (5 bases). The CDR3 extends over 14 amino acids. With 7 bases removed from V and 5 bases from J, the gap between germline ends came to 14 bases. Germline-derived CDR1 and CDR2 are KGHSH and LQKENI. As DNA, the CDR3 is TGTGCCAGCTACACCGGACAAGCGAATGAAAAACTGTTTTTT. The encoded protein is CASYTGQANEKLFF. The full variable domain, with the rest looked up from reference TRBV18 and TRBJ1-4, is NAGVMQNPRHLVRRRGQEARLRCSPMKGHSHVYWYRQLPEEGLKFMVYLQKENIIDESGMPKERFSAEFPKEGPSILRIQQVVRGDSAAYFCASYTGQANEKLFFGSGTQLSVL.

The table lists this clonotype with a few counts. The chain links TRBV5-4 to TRBJ2-5, with 7 bases fitting TRBD2. The CDR3 extends over 15 amino acids. Losses at the gene ends were 4 bases for V and 2 bases for J; bases not matched to a gene: 8. Per germline, CDR1 SGHNT and CDR2 YYREEE (reference sequence). As DNA, the CDR3 is TGTGCCAGCAGCCTCGGGAGGAGAAGTCAAGAGACCCAGTACTTC. It yields the protein CASSLGRRSQETQYF.

V is TRBV7-3 and J is TRBJ2-1; D uncertain. Germline-derived CDR1 and CDR2 are SGHTA and FQGTGA. CDR3 length: 18 residues. Between the trimmed V and J ends, which lost 3 bases and 0 bases, there was a span of 18 bases. The CDR3 DNA reads as TGTGCCAGCAGCTTGAGGTCGGCGGACCGAAGCTCCTACAATGAGCAGTTCTTC. Its protein product is CASSLRSADRSSYNEQFF.

The table lists this clonotype with many counts. The chain carries TRBV7-2 and TRBJ1-2; 10 bases line up with TRBD1. Germline lookup yields CDR1 SGHTA and CDR2 FQGNSA. The CDR3 consists of 16 residues. With 1 base clipped from V and 5 bases from J, the junction kept 7 bases outside the gene matches. CDR3 DNA sequence: TGTGCCAGCAGCTTAGGGGGGACAGGGGAGAGGTATGGCTACACCTTC. This codes for CASSLGGTGERYGYTF. Using reference TRBV7-2 and TRBJ1-2 for the parts outside the CDR3, the full variable domain is GAGVSQSPSNKVTEKGKDVELRCDPISGHTALYWYRQSLGQGLEFLIYFQGNSAPDKSGLPSDRFSAERTGGSVSTLTIQRTQQEDSAVYLCASSLGGTGERYGYTFGSGTRLTVV.

V is TRBV4-1 and J is TRBJ2-5; 10 nucleotides match TRBD1. V was clipped by 3 bases and J by 8 bases; unmatched bases: 3. This CDR3 region has 13 residues. Per germline, CDR1 MGHRA and CDR2 YSYEKL. CDR3 nucleotide sequence: TGCGCCAGCAGCCACCGGGACAGGGGAACCCAGTACTTC. Amino acids: CASSHRDRGTQYF.

This clonotype was counted between two and nine times. The rearrangement links TRBV11-2 to TRBJ2-3; TRBD1 might be the D (6 bases). Trimming removed 5 bases from V and 2 bases from J, with 17 bases in between. The CDR3 is made up of 16 amino acids. Germline lookup yields CDR1 SGHAT and CDR2 FQNNGV. DNA for the CDR3: TGTGCCAGCAGCCTTGCGAGGGACACCTCCACAGATACGCAGTATTTT. Amino acid sequence: CASSLARDTSTDTQYF. Supplemented by reference TRBV11-2 and TRBJ2-3, the full variable domain reads EAGVAQSPRYKIIEKRQSVAFWCNPISGHATLYWYQQILGQGPKLLIQFQNNGVVDDSQLPKDRFSAERLKGVDSTLKIQPAKLEDSAVYLCASSLARDTSTDTQYFGPGTRLTVL.

This clonotype was seen ten or more times. The V and J genes are TRBV6-1 and TRBJ1-1; 7 bases are a match to TRBD1. The CDR3 length is 14 residues. Trimming removed 5 bases from V and 5 bases from J; junction bases left unmatched: 8. Germline values: CDR1 MNHNS, CDR2 SASEGT. The CDR3 is CASSLRQGRTEAFF. DNA of the CDR3: TGTGCCAGCAGTCTCCGACAGGGCAGAACTGAAGCTTTCTTT.